This TCR beta chain was sequenced for a study of T cells in Graves' hyperthyroidism and ophthalmopathy (dated by TCRdb to about 2019). Study-wide context: To identify TCR V-J signatures that set the groups apart, the researchers used a discovery cohort of more than 95 patients, made up of around 40 with Graves' ophthalmopathy and some 56 with stable Graves' hyperthyroidism. Once sampling was done, hyperthyroidism patients were given methimazole at a starting dose of 30 mg daily, whereas ophthalmopathy patients were given high-dose intravenous methylprednisolone. TCR Vbeta CDR3 sequencing of some 140 peripheral blood samples (around 45 ophthalmopathy, around 80 hyperthyroidism and approximately 17 progressor patients) is reported in the paper. In over five Graves' hyperthyroidism patients, the study also compared T-cell repertoires from thyroid tissue with T-cell repertoires from blood. The roughly 91 discovery patients were randomly divided into training and test sets at a 7:3 ratio. An independent validation cohort of 18 to 20 hyperthyroidism patients and about 15 patients who later progressed to ophthalmopathy tested prospective prediction of ophthalmopathy.

The CDR3 contains 16 residues, cysteine and phenylalanine counted. Only the CDR3 part of the read is kept: 48 bases, read in frame from the first base. CDR1 PRHDT and CDR2 FYEKMQ are derived from the germline V gene (reference sequence). V loses 6 bases, J loses 0 bases, and the germline ends lie 14 bases apart. TCR beta CDR3 regions were amplified from RNA transcripts. For the first round of RT-PCR on the TCR CDR3, the HTBI primer set was used together with the Qiagen OneStep RT-PCR kit. The libraries were constructed in a second round of multiplex PCR and then size-selected and purified. Libraries were sequenced paired-end with 100 bp reads on an Illumina HiSeq2000. Under the source paper's analysis protocol: SOAPnuke was used to process the raw data, removing reads that contained adapters or uncalled bases, had a mean Phred below 15, or lacked an exact match to the constant primer or identifier. COPE v1.2.5 was used to merge the high-quality paired reads, and each unique nucleotide sequence was defined as a clonotype. MiTCR v1.1 was used to align the clonotypes against IMGT TRBV, TRBD and TRBJ reference segments. Only V-J combinations with frequency above 0.0001, covering 98% to 99.2% of repertoires, were analysed. A TCS score was defined as the ratio of F50 (clonal expansion) to E x V (chaos), with BLOSUM62-based TCRdist applied between CDR3 peptides within each V-J. Welch's t-statistics and random forest reduced fewer than 550 V-J features to 10 to 15, which were used in a naive Bayes classifier (R e1071). The similarity between thyroid and blood repertoires was quantified using the Morisita-Horn index. Using fastp trimming at Q25 and MiXCR clonotype assembly, TCRdb reanalyzed the public sequencing data and kept in-frame beta chains. Rows matching on CDR3 protein sequence are summarized as one entry with the most common DNA and genes. V and J calls and clone size were set by TCRdb, not the authors. In this sample the table shows around 660,000 distinct CDR3 sequences, nearly 45% of which occur a single time. The ten largest account for about 7.2% of the sample.

Patients with uncontrolled infections, other autoimmune diseases, pregnancy or lactation were excluded. Diagnoses were based on clinical symptoms, serum thyroxine and TRAb, thyroid ultrasound and orbital computed tomography. Total RNA was extracted with Trizol reagent, and quality was checked on an Agilent 2100 Bioanalyzer. On this clonotype: Its antigen remains undetermined. Nothing much larger sits one base from this clone, and base qualities are not available.

General conclusions and limits of the study: Sample size was not statistically predetermined, and blinding of investigators to group allocation was not performed. A model built on a 13 V-J signature distinguished ophthalmopathy from stable hyperthyroidism, reaching 87.88% sensitivity and 81% to 83% specificity in cross-validation and 80%/75% in testing. Blood samples also contained most of the expanded thyroid clonotypes (frequency above 0.001), which suggests that blood repertoires may reflect thyroid immune responses. During validation, the model predicted progression to ophthalmopathy a median of around 7 months ahead of onset, with almost 71% sensitivity and 72.22% specificity.

The sequencing input was peripheral blood or thyroid tissue (not recorded which). This receptor was obtained from an adult man with Graves' disease, either hyperthyroidism or ophthalmopathy (not recorded which). The V and J segments used are TRBV13 and TRBJ2-2; the D gene is perhaps TRBD1 or TRBD2, each of them matching over 5 bases. The sequence in DNA is TGTGCCAGCAGTTCATCCGGGACGGCGAACACCGGGGAGCTGTTTTTT. It is translated as CASSSSGTANTGELFF. Supplemented by the reference TRBV13 and TRBJ2-2 proteins around the CDR3, the complete variable domain is AAGVIQSPRHLIKEKRETATLKCYPIPRHDTVYWYQQGPGQDPQFLISFYEKMQSDKGSIPDRFSAQQFSDYHSELNMSSLELGDSALYFCASSSSGTANTGELFFGEGSRLTVL.